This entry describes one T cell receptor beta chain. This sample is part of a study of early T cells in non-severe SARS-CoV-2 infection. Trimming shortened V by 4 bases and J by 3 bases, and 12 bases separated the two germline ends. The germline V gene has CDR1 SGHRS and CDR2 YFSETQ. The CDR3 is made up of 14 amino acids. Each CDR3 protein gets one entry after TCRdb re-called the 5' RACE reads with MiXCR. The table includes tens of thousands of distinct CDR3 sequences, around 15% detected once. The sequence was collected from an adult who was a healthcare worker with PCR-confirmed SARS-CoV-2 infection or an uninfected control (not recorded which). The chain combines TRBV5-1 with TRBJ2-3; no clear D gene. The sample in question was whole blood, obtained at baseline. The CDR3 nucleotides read TGCGCCAGCAGCATCCCCGGACCAACAGATACGCAGTATTTT. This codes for CASSIPGPTDTQYF.